This entry features one T cell receptor (beta chain) sequence. Trimming pared 4 bases from V and 1 base from J, leaving 14 bases between. This CDR3 spans 16 amino acids. CDR1 MDHEN and CDR2 SYDVKM come from the germline V gene. These data are taken from a study of T cell changes during pregnancy in multiple sclerosis. TCRdb keeps only in-frame clones here, not all; method: immunoSEQ multiplex PCR. Among around 50,000 clones listed, around 90% were seen once. The specimen comprised peripheral blood, sampled in the first trimester of pregnancy. The chain joins TRBV28 to TRBJ1-3, with D maybe TRBD1 (5 bases). The receptor's source is a female donor with multiple sclerosis, enrolled in a pregnancy study. The CDR3 is CASSSLTGGSGNTIYF. In DNA, the CDR3 is TGTGCCAGCAGTTCGCTCACGGGGGGTTCTGGAAACACCATATATTTT. Full variable domain (remainder filled in from reference TRBV28 and TRBJ1-3): DVKVTQSSRYLVKRTGEKVFLECVQDMDHENMFWYRQDPGLGLRLIYFSYDVKMKEKGDIPEGYSVSREKKERFSLILESASTNQTSMYLCASSSLTGGSGNTIYFGEGSWLTVV.